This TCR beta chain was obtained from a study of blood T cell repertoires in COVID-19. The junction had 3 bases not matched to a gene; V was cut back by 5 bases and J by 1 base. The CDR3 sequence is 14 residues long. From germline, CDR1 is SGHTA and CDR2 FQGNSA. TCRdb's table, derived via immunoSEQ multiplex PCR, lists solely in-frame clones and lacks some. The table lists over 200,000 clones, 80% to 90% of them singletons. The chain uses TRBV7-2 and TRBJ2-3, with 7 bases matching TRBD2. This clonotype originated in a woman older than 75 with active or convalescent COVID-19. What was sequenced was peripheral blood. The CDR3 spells CASSGGRGTDTQYF. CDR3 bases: TGTGCCAGCAGCGGTGGGAGGGGCACAGATACGCAGTATTTT.